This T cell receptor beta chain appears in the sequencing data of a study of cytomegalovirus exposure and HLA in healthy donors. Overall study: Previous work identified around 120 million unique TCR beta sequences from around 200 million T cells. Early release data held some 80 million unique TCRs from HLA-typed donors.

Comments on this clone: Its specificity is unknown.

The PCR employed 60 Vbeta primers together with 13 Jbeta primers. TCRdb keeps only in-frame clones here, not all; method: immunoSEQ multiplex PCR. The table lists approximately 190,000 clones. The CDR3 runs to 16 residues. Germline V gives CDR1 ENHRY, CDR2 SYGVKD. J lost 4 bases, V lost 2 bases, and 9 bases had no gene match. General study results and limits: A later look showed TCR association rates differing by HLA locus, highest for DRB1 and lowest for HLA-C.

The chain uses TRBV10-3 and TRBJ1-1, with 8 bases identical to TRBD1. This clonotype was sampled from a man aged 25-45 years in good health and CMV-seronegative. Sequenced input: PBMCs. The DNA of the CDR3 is TGTGCCATCAGTGAGACCCCGGACAGGGCGCGCACTGAAGCTTTCTTT. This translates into CAISETPDRARTEAFF.